The 32 T cell receptor beta chains listed next were all sequenced from one sample in a study of blood T cells in healthy people across ages. A second PCR of 7 to 11 cycles used a sample-barcoded 5' primer and a J-beta primer mix. TCRdb used MiXCR to reprocess the 5' RACE reads, holding one entry per CDR3 protein. The repertoire holds 600,000 to 850,000 distinct CDR3 sequences, with approximately 43% as singletons. The sequenced sample was blood. The origin of the receptors is a woman aged 55-70 years in good health.

The chain links TRBV12-3 or TRBV12-4 to TRBJ1-6; tentatively, D is TRBD1 (5 bases). The CDR3 is 14 amino acids. The V end was cut by 7 bases, the J end by 7 bases, with 14 bases between. The CDR3 protein is CASTLQQGNSPLHF. CDR3 nucleotide sequence: TGTGCCAGCACCCTCCAGCAGGGAAATTCACCCCTCCACTTT.

This chain links TRBV15 with TRBJ2-6; D is ambiguous. The CDR3 runs 18 residues. CDR1 and CDR2 (germline): LNHNV, YYDKDF (reference sequence). The ends were cut back, 1 base at V and 0 bases at J, with 13 bases in the middle. This CDR3 reads CATSRGFRLSSGANVLTF. The CDR3 nucleotides are TGTGCCACCAGCAGAGGGTTCCGTCTTAGCTCTGGGGCCAACGTCCTGACTTTC.

This sequence joins TRBV20-1 and TRBJ1-6, with 7 nucleotides matching TRBD1. From germline, CDR1 is DFQATT and CDR2 SNEGSKA (reference sequence). The CDR3 covers 14 residues. With V trimmed by 4 bases and J by 10 bases, 10 bases remained unmatched. The CDR3 DNA reads TGCAGTGCTACCCTGACAGGGTCAGGATCACCCCTCCACTTT. Translating it yields CSATLTGSGSPLHF.

This clonotype has only a few counts. The rearrangement uses TRBV7-3 and TRBJ2-5; D is uncertain. CDR1 and CDR2 from the germline V gene are SGHTA and FQGTGA. This CDR3 is built from 12 residues. Between the trimmed V and J ends, which lost 9 bases and 4 bases, there was a span of 12 bases. Here the CDR3 DNA reads TGTGCCAGTTCCTCAATGGGAGAGACCCAGTACTTC. Translated, it gives CASSSMGETQYF.

This chain connects TRBV2 to TRBJ2-5, with 8 bases identical to TRBD1. Trimming at V came to 4 bases and at J to 5 bases, leaving 9 bases not matched to a gene. Germline V gene data show CDR1 as SNHLY and CDR2 as FYNNEI. This CDR3 is 15 amino acids long. CDR3 loop: CASSGSSGGAETQYF. CDR3 nucleotide sequence: TGTGCCAGCAGTGGATCCTCAGGGGGCGCGGAGACCCAGTACTTC. The variable domain in full, with the rest retrieved from reference TRBV2 and TRBJ2-5, is EPEVTQTPSHQVTQMGQEVILRCVPISNHLYFYWYRQILGQKVEFLVSFYNNEISEKSEIFDDQFSVERPDGSNFTLKIRSTKLEDSAMYFCASSGSSGGAETQYFGPGTRLLVL.

This clonotype was counted once. The rearrangement links TRBV7-2 to TRBJ2-1, with 11 bases that match TRBD2. Germline V gene data show CDR1 as SGHTA and CDR2 as FQGNSA. This CDR3 spans 16 amino acids. The V segment lost 5 bases and the J segment 4 bases; nucleotides outside the gene matches: 7. In DNA, the CDR3 is TGTGCCAGCAGCCCGCATGGGACTAGCGGATACAATGAGCAGTTCTTC. It yields the protein CASSPHGTSGYNEQFF.

In its sample, this clonotype was seen a few times. V usage is TRBV5-6 and J usage is TRBJ2-7; the match to TRBD2 covers 10 bases. The J call may be mistaken, given a closer DNA end match to TRBJ2-5. This CDR3 is 15 amino acids long. CDR1 and CDR2 from the germline V gene are SGHDT and YYEEEE. CDR3 in amino acids: CASRTQRGGRETQYF. CDR3 nucleotide sequence: TGTGCCAGCAGAACCCAGCGGGGGGGCCGGGAGACCCAGTACTTC.

The chain is built from TRBV20-1 and TRBJ1-3; D is unresolved. V was shortened by 4 bases and J by 3 bases, with 10 bases between the two germline ends. Germline V CDR1 and CDR2: DFQATT, SNEGSKA (reference sequence). The CDR3 runs 13 residues. CDR3 coding DNA: TGCAGTGCTACGTCGAGGAATGGAAACACCATATATTTT. This translates into CSATSRNGNTIYF.

This chain uses TRBV6-6 with TRBJ2-2, with D perhaps matching TRBD2 (6 bases). Trimming left V 2 bases short and J 1 base short, with 8 bases between. The CDR3 has 15 residues. The germline CDR1 and CDR2 sequences are MNHNY and SVGAGI (reference sequence). CDR3 sequence: CASSYRRGNTGELFF. The CDR3 nucleotides read TGTGCCAGCAGTTACCGGCGGGGGAACACCGGGGAGCTGTTTTTT.

The chain has TRBV9 and TRBJ2-7; the D is unclear. The CDR3 has 13 residues. The germline V gene encodes CDR1 SGDLS and CDR2 YYNGEE. The ends were cut back, 0 bases at V and 3 bases at J, with 7 bases in the middle. The CDR3 here is CASSVGTYYEQYF. Here the CDR3 DNA reads TGTGCCAGCAGCGTAGGTACCTACTACGAGCAGTACTTC.

The chain employs TRBV11-2 and TRBJ2-7; 8 nucleotides agree with TRBD2. Germline V gene sequence: CDR1 SGHAT, CDR2 FQNNGV. This CDR3 has 14 amino acids. V lost 3 bases and J lost 6; bases outside the gene matches: 7. Here the CDR3 DNA reads TGTGCCAGCAGCTTGAACCCGGGGGGGCCCGAGCAGTACTTC. This sequence encodes CASSLNPGGPEQYF.

The chain is built from TRBV28 and TRBJ2-5, with 7 bases matching TRBD2. CDR3 length: 14 amino acids. Germline V gives CDR1 MDHEN, CDR2 SYDVKM. V gave up 4 bases and J gave up 4 bases; unmatched junction bases: 6. The CDR3 region is CASSSAGPPETQYF. For the CDR3, the DNA is TGTGCCAGCAGTTCAGCGGGGCCCCCAGAGACCCAGTACTTC.

The chain employs TRBV29-1 and TRBJ2-3, with D tentatively TRBD2 (5 bases). Per the germline V gene, CDR1 is SQVTM and CDR2 is ANQGSEA. The CDR3 sequence is 13 residues long. V was clipped by 6 bases and J by 3 bases, with 13 bases between them. The CDR3 nucleotides read TGCAGCGTCGGACTCCCTAGGACAGATACGCAGTATTTT. Protein: CSVGLPRTDTQYF.

This chain's CDR3 is CASSDSRGGNGYTF. The CDR3, as DNA: TGTGCCAGCAGTGACTCAAGGGGAGGGAATGGCTACACCTTC. The V call is TRBV6-4, the J call TRBJ1-2; D perhaps matches TRBD1 (5 bases). Germline CDR1 MRHNA, CDR2 SNTAGT. This CDR3 contains 14 residues. The V gene lost 0 bases and the J gene lost 6 bases, with 11 bases spanning the gap.

The rearrangement uses TRBV11-2 and TRBJ2-1; 9 bases align to TRBD2. The CDR3 is 15 residues long. Looked up from germline, CDR1 is SGHAT and CDR2 is FQNNGV. The J segment lost 7 bases and the V segment lost 5 bases, leaving 9 bases of the junction unmatched. The CDR3 DNA follows: TGTGCCAGCAGCCCCTCTAGCGGGAAGTCGAATGAGCAGTTCTTC. It encodes CASSPSSGKSNEQFF.

The chain couples TRBV14 to TRBJ2-5; 7 nucleotides agree with TRBD2. The J segment lost 11 bases and the V segment lost 0 bases, leaving 15 bases of the junction unmatched. The CDR3 consists of 16 residues. Germline V gene data show CDR1 as SGHDN and CDR2 as FVKESK. The CDR3 DNA is TGTGCCAGCAGCCAAGAGGGGGGGGATAAGGACAATGAGCAGTACTTC. This translates into CASSQEGGDKDNEQYF.

The V call is TRBV29-1, the J call TRBJ2-7, with 7 bases that match TRBD1. The CDR3 is 13 residues long. The germline CDR1 and CDR2 sequences are SQVTM and ANQGSEA. V dropped 7 bases and J dropped 0; count of bases not matched to a gene: 6. CDR3 sequence reads: CSATGTDSYEQYF. DNA of the CDR3: TGCAGCGCAACCGGGACAGACTCCTACGAGCAGTACTTC.

The genes are TRBV29-1 and TRBJ2-4; D remains unclear. This CDR3 has 13 residues. Trimming removed 4 bases at V and 0 bases at J, with 7 bases between. Germline V CDR1 and CDR2: SQVTM, ANQGSEA. The DNA for the CDR3 is TGCAGCGTTGCGGCTGTAGCCAAAAACATTCAGTACTTC. Translated, it gives CSVAAVAKNIQYF.

This clonotype was recorded a few times. The rearrangement links TRBV7-2 to TRBJ2-3; D might be TRBD1 or TRBD2, each matching 5 bases. V was pared by 4 bases and J by 1 base, with 12 bases between. This CDR3 is built from 15 residues. Per germline, CDR1 SGHTA and CDR2 FQGNSA. The CDR3 DNA follows: TGTGCCAGCAGCTCGCTAGGGGAGCGCACAGATACGCAGTATTTT. Amino acid sequence: CASSSLGERTDTQYF.

The rearrangement joins TRBV11-3 to TRBJ2-3, with 11 bases that match TRBD2. Germline V gene sequence: CDR1 SGHNT, CDR2 YENEEA. The CDR3 is made up of 17 amino acids. V lost 9 bases, J lost 8 bases, and 19 bases stayed unmatched. CDR3 loop: CASSAAGTSGDMGTQYF. The CDR3 region has the DNA TGTGCCAGTAGCGCAGCCGGGACTAGCGGTGATATGGGTACGCAGTATTTT.

This clonotype was counted a few times. The chain links TRBV27 to TRBJ2-5; D call uncertain. Trimming removed 3 bases from V and 3 bases from J, with 11 bases in between. CDR1 MNHEY and CDR2 SMNVEV come from the germline V gene (reference sequence). The CDR3 contains 14 residues. CDR3 coding DNA: TGTGCCAGCAGTTTTCTCAGCGAAGAAGAGACCCAGTACTTC. Its translation is CASSFLSEEETQYF.

The chain uses TRBV28 and TRBJ1-1; no clear D. V was cut by 7 bases and J by 1 base, with 13 bases left in between. Germline assignment: CDR1 MDHEN and CDR2 SYDVKM. The CDR3 is 14 amino acids. The CDR3 DNA is TGTGCCAGCAACGGTGGTGGAAGGAACACTGAAGCTTTCTTT. It codes for CASNGGGRNTEAFF.

This CDR3 reads CSASRVGQGTEKLFF. The CDR3 nucleotides read TGCAGTGCTAGTCGGGTTGGACAGGGGACGGAAAAACTGTTTTTT. The chain is built from TRBV20-1 and TRBJ1-4; 9 bases are a match to TRBD1. The CDR3 length is 15 residues. Per the germline V gene, CDR1 is DFQATT and CDR2 is SNEGSKA (reference sequence). J was trimmed by 8 bases and V by 3 bases; bases with no gene match: 10.

The rearrangement links TRBV20-1 to TRBJ1-2; D possibly corresponds to TRBD1 (6 bases). V lost 0 bases to trimming and J lost 0 bases, with 11 bases between them. The germline V gene encodes CDR1 DFQATT and CDR2 SNEGSKA (reference sequence). This CDR3 is 15 amino acids long. CDR3 sequence: CSARDQGLPNYGYTF. The CDR3 DNA sequence: TGCAGTGCTAGAGATCAGGGGCTTCCTAACTATGGCTACACCTTC.

This chain links TRBV27 with TRBJ2-4; TRBD1 agrees at 10 bases. The CDR3 is 16 amino acids. The germline V gene encodes CDR1 MNHEY and CDR2 SMNVEV (reference sequence). The ends lost 3 bases at V and 6 bases at J; junction bases unmatched: 8. DNA for the CDR3: TGTGCCAGCAGTTTGGTGGGGACAGGGGATCGAAACATTCAGTACTTC. This encodes CASSLVGTGDRNIQYF.

This clonotype was seen repeatedly, ten times or more. This chain links TRBV10-3 with TRBJ2-7; no clear D gene. The CDR3 loop spans 11 amino acids. V was trimmed by 2 bases and J by 4 bases, leaving 3 bases between them. Germline-derived CDR1 and CDR2 are ENHRY and SYGVKD. The CDR3 region is CAISEGYEQYF. The CDR3 bases are TGTGCCATCAGTGAGGGTTACGAGCAGTACTTC.

This chain links TRBV27 with TRBJ2-1; 12 bases are shared with TRBD2. There are 16 residues in the CDR3. V gave up 0 bases and J gave up 7 bases; unmatched junction bases: 4. Per the germline V gene, CDR1 is MNHEY and CDR2 is SMNVEV (reference sequence). The CDR3 loop reads CASSLSLAGGQNEQFF. CDR3 DNA sequence: TGTGCCAGCAGTTTATCTCTAGCGGGAGGGCAGAATGAGCAGTTCTTC.

The chain uses TRBV7-2 and TRBJ2-5, with D uncertain. This CDR3 is built from 14 residues. Germline V gene lookup returns CDR1 SGHTA and CDR2 FQGNSA. The V gene lost 1 base and the J gene lost 11 bases, with 17 bases spanning the gap. CDR3 bases: TGTGCCAGCAGCTTAGATGTGGGGTACGGTGAGCAGTACTTC. Protein sequence: CASSLDVGYGEQYF.

This clonotype was counted a few times. The gene calls are TRBV10-3 and TRBJ1-5; weak D call: TRBD1 (5 bases). The germline V gene has CDR1 ENHRY and CDR2 SYGVKD. The CDR3 totals 15 residues. V was trimmed by 3 bases and J by 2 bases, leaving 11 bases between them. DNA of the CDR3: TGTGCCATCAGTGAACGGGACGGGGGCAATCAGCCCCAGCATTTT. It specifies CAISERDGGNQPQHF.

In DNA, the CDR3 is TGCAGTGCTCAAACCCCGGGACTCCATGAGCAGTTCTTC. Protein product: CSAQTPGLHEQFF. The rearrangement joins TRBV20-1 to TRBJ2-1; tentatively, D is TRBD2 (6 bases). The V gene lost 5 bases and the J gene lost 8 bases, with 16 bases spanning the gap. This CDR3 has 13 residues. Germline CDR1 DFQATT, CDR2 SNEGSKA (reference sequence).

This chain connects TRBV5-6 to TRBJ2-2; TRBD2 is a possible D gene (6 bases). The germline V and J ends were trimmed by 5 bases and 5 bases, with 16 bases remaining between them. This CDR3 is built from 15 residues. Looked up from germline, CDR1 is SGHDT and CDR2 is YYEEEE. CDR3 in amino acids: CASSFPTSPTGELFF. The CDR3 nucleotides are TGTGCCAGCAGTTTCCCTACTAGCCCGACCGGGGAGCTGTTTTTT.

This clonotype was observed a few times. The chain combines TRBV4-2 with TRBJ2-7; no clear D. From germline, CDR1 is LGHNA and CDR2 YNFKEQ. Trimming shortened V by 3 bases and J by 0 bases, and 12 bases separated the two germline ends. The CDR3 length is 15 residues. CDR3 amino acids: CASSQSTLSSYEQYF. Written as DNA, the CDR3 is TGTGCCAGCAGCCAGTCGACATTGAGCTCCTACGAGCAGTACTTC.